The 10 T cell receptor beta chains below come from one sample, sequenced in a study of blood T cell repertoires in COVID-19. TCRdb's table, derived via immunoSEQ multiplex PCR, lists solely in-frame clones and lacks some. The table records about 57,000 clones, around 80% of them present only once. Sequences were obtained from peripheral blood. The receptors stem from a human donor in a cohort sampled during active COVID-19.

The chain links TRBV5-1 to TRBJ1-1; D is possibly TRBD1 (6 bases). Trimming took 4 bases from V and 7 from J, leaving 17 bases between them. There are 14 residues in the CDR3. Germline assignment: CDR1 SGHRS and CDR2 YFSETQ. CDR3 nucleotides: TGCGCCAGCAGCACCCTTGGACAGACAGGTGAAGCTTTCTTT. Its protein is CASSTLGQTGEAFF.

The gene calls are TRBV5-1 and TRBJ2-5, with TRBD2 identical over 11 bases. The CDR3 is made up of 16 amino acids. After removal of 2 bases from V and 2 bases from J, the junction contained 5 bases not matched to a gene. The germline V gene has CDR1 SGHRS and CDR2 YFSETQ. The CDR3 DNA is TGCGCCAGCAGCTTAGGCGGGACTAGCGGACAAGAGACCCAGTACTTC. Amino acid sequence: CASSLGGTSGQETQYF. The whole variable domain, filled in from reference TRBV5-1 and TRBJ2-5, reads KAGVTQTPRYLIKTRGQQVTLSCSPISGHRSVSWYQQTPGQGLQFLFEYFSETQRNKGNFPGRFSGRQFSNSRSEMNVSTLELGDSALYLCASSLGGTSGQETQYFGPGTRLLVL.

CDR3: CASKTTGNNEQYF. The CDR3 DNA follows: TGCGCCAGCAAAACGACGGGGAATAACGAGCAGTACTTC. V and J are TRBV5-1 and TRBJ2-7; the D gene is possibly TRBD2 (5 bases). Deletions cut 6 bases from V and 5 bases from J, with 15 bases between. There are 13 residues in the CDR3. The germline CDR1 and CDR2 sequences are SGHRS and YFSETQ.

In DNA, the CDR3 is TGTGCCTGGAGTCCGGGTCTTCCTAATCAGCCCCAGCATTTT. Translating it yields CAWSPGLPNQPQHF. The chain couples TRBV30 to TRBJ1-5, with D uncertain. The CDR3 covers 14 residues. Germline assignment: CDR1 GTSNPN and CDR2 SVGIG (reference sequence). With 2 bases removed from V and 4 bases from J, the gap between germline ends came to 12 bases.

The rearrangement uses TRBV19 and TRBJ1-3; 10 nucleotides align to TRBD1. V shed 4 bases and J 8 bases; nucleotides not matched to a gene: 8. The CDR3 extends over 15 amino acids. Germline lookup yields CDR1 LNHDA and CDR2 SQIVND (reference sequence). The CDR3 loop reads CASSTATGGKDTIYF. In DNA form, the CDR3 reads TGTGCCAGTAGTACAGCGACAGGGGGCAAGGACACCATATATTTT.

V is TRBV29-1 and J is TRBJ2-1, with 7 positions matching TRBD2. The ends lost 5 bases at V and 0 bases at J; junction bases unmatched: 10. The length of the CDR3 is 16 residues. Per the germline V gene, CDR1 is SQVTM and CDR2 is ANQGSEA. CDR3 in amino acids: CSVTVGGGFSYNEQFF. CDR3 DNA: TGCAGCGTTACTGTGGGGGGAGGGTTCTCCTACAATGAGCAGTTCTTC.

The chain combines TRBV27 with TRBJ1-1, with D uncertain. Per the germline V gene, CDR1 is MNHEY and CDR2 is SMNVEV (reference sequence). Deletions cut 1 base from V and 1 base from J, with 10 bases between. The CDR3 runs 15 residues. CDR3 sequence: CASSLYRTRNTEAFF. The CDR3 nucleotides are TGTGCCAGCAGTTTATATCGGACTAGGAACACTGAAGCTTTCTTT.

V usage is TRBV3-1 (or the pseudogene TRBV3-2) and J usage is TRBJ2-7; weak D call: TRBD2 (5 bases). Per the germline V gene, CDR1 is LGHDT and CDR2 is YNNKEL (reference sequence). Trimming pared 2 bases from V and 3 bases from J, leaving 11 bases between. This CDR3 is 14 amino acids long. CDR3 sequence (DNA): TGTGCCAGCAGCCAACCGGGATCGGTCTACGAGCAGTACTTC. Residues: CASSQPGSVYEQYF.

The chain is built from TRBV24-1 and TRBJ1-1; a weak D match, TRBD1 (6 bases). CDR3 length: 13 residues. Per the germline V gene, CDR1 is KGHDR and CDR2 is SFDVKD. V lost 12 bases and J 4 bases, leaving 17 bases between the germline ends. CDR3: CAVRTGRSTEAFF. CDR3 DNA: TGTGCCGTCCGTACAGGGCGCTCCACTGAAGCTTTCTTT.

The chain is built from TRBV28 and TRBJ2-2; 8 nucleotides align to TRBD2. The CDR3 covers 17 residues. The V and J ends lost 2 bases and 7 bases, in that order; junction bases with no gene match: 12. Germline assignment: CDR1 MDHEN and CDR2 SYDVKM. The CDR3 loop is CASSLRHAGGRDGELFF. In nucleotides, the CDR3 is TGTGCCAGCAGTTTACGACATGCGGGAGGCCGGGACGGGGAGCTGTTTTTT.